These T cell receptor beta chains were read from a single sample in a study of PD-1 blockade in mismatch repair-deficient tumors. Measured with immunoSEQ multiplex PCR; TCRdb has only the in-frame clones, and not every one. The top ten hold 3% to 3.5% of the sample, which has more than 40,000 clones, roughly 75% seen once. This specimen consisted of peripheral blood, obtained 4 weeks after starting pembrolizumab. All receptors come from an adult with mismatch repair-deficient cancer. Both conserved end residues are part of each CDR3. A D gene is named only where the DNA matches it firmly. The listing skips clone size in some rows; elsewhere it reads once, few, many or a size class.

CDR3	DNA	D	V	J	size
CASSRGQLYNEQFF	TGCGCCAGCAGCCGCGGACAACTTTACAATGAGCAGTTCTTC	NA	TRBV5-1	TRBJ2-1	NA
CASSLDRYYGYTF	TGTGCCAGCAGTCTCGACAGATACTATGGCTACACCTTC	NA	TRBV27	TRBJ1-2	NA
CASSRDSNTEAFF	TGTGCCAGCAGCCGAGACAGCAACACTGAAGCTTTCTTT	NA	TRBV11-3	TRBJ1-1	once
CASSFSQNTEAFF	TGTGCCAGCAGCTTCAGCCAGAACACTGAAGCTTTCTTT	NA	TRBV5-4	TRBJ1-1	NA
CASSLGLGLAGGPKVETQYF	TGTGCCAGCAGCTTAGGGCTAGGGCTAGCGGGAGGGCCTAAAGTAGAGACCCAGTACTTC	TRBD2	TRBV7-8	TRBJ2-5	NA
CASSQVEFSDTQYF	TGCGCCAGCAGCCAAGTTGAGTTCTCAGATACGCAGTATTTT	NA	TRBV4-1	TRBJ2-3	NA
CASSQEGVGSGRASTDTQYF	TGCGCCAGCAGCCAAGAGGGGGTGGGTAGCGGGAGGGCTAGCACAGATACGCAGTATTTT	TRBD2	TRBV4-3	TRBJ2-3	NA
CATSRADFGQGGSNQPQHF	TGTGCCACCAGCAGAGCAGACTTTGGGCAGGGGGGGTCCAATCAGCCCCAGCATTTT	TRBD1	TRBV15	TRBJ1-5	once
CASSFRDSYEQYF	TGTGCCAGCAGCTTCCGGGATTCCTACGAGCAGTACTTC	NA	TRBV7-2	TRBJ2-7	NA
CASSMERKIRFNQPQHF	TGTGCCAGTAGTATGGAGCGGAAAATTCGATTTAATCAGCCCCAGCATTTT	NA	TRBV19	TRBJ1-5	NA
CASSVAIRDEQYF	TGTGCCAGCAGCGTTGCGATCCGGGACGAGCAGTACTTC	NA	TRBV9	TRBJ2-7	NA
CASSRDREETQYF	TGCGCCAGCAGCCGGGACAGGGAAGAGACCCAGTACTTC	TRBD1	TRBV10-1	TRBJ2-5	NA
CASSHRGQSYQETQYF	TGTGCCAGCAGTCACAGGGGACAGTCGTACCAAGAGACCCAGTACTTC	TRBD1	TRBV28	TRBJ2-5	NA
CASSDFGRSYNEQFF	TGTGCCAGCAGTGACTTCGGGAGAAGTTACAATGAGCAGTTCTTC	NA	TRBV25-1	TRBJ2-1	NA
CASSQGHIYEQYF	TGTGCCAGCAGCCAGGGACATATCTACGAGCAGTACTTC	NA	TRBV14	TRBJ2-7	NA
CASSYRVRGNEQFF	TGCGCCAGCAGCTACAGGGTTCGAGGCAATGAGCAGTTCTTC	NA	TRBV5-1	TRBJ2-1	NA
CASSSGGDYFTDTQYF	TGCGCCAGCAGCTCCGGGGGGGACTACTTCACAGATACGCAGTATTTT	TRBD2	TRBV5-1	TRBJ2-3	once
CTSSPRVAPFYEQFF	TGCACCAGCAGCCCACGGGTAGCCCCATTCTATGAGCAGTTCTTC	NA	TRBV1	TRBJ2-1	once
CASSLGGDRGHGYTF	TGTGCCAGCAGCTTAGGTGGGGACAGGGGCCATGGCTACACCTTC	TRBD1	TRBV7-6	TRBJ1-2	NA
CASTQGRGTEAFF	TGTGCCAGCACACAGGGCCGGGGCACTGAAGCTTTCTTT	NA	TRBV2	TRBJ1-1	NA
CASSVTTGTPNTGELFF	TGTGCCAGCAGCGTCACAACCGGGACACCGAACACCGGGGAGCTGTTTTTT	NA	TRBV9	TRBJ2-2	once
CASSLGGLGGDEQYF	TGTGCCAGCAGCCTAGGGGGGTTGGGGGGGGACGAGCAGTACTTC	NA	TRBV6-5	TRBJ2-7	once
CASPAQGQSQHF	TGTGCCAGCCCCGCCCAGGGACAGTCCCAGCATTTT	TRBD1	TRBV11-3	TRBJ1-5	NA
CASSSKEMREGPYNEQFF	TGTGCCAGCAGCTCCAAAGAGATGCGGGAGGGCCCCTACAATGAGCAGTTCTTC	TRBD2	TRBV7-9	TRBJ2-1	few
CASIRLGGTDTQYF	TGTGCCAGCATCCGGCTGGGTGGCACAGATACGCAGTATTTT	NA	TRBV2	TRBJ2-3	NA
CASTTGADEQYF	TGTGCCAGCACGACGGGGGCCGACGAGCAGTACTTC	NA	TRBV28	TRBJ2-7	NA